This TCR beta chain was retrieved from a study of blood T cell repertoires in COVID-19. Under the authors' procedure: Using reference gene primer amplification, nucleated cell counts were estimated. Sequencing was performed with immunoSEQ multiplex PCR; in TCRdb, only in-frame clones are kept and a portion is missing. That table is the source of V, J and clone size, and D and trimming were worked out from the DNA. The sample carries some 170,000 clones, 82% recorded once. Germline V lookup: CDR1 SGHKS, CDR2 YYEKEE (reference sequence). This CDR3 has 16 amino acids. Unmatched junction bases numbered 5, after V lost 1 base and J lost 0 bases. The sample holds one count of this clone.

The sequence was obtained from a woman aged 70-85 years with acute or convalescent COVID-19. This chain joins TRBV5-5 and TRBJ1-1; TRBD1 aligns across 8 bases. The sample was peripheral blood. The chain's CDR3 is CASSLFRGQMNTEAFF. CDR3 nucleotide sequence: TGTGCCAGCAGCTTGTTCAGGGGGCAGATGAACACTGAAGCTTTCTTT.